Listed here is a single T cell receptor beta chain. Libraries were prepared by immunoSEQ multiplex PCR; TCRdb keeps only in-frame clonotypes and omits some of them. The table includes a few hundred thousand clones, 80% to 95% detected once. The data were obtained in a study of Ad26.COV2.S vaccination and SARS-CoV-2 variants. Looked up from germline, CDR1 is SGHTA and CDR2 is FQGNSA. The CDR3 has 14 amino acids. Trimming cost V 6 bases and J 2 bases, with 10 bases left between them. Regarding treatment: 19 received Ad26.COV2.S at low or high dose, single or two shots; several received placebo; per-sample allocation not given. Sampling was done on day 63 after the first vaccine or placebo injection.

The origin of this receptor is a person between 18 and 59 years old who received the Ad26.COV2.S COVID-19 vaccine or a placebo. The rearrangement links TRBV7-2 to TRBJ2-2; possible D gene TRBD2, 6 bases. The specimen was peripheral blood, collected in a trial of Ad26.COV2.S vaccine versus placebo. CDR3 DNA sequence: TGTGCCAGCAGGAGGACTACCAACACCGGGGAGCTGTTTTTT. This sequence encodes CASRRTTNTGELFF. Together with reference TRBV7-2 and TRBJ2-2, the CDR3 gives the full variable domain: GAGVSQSPSNKVTEKGKDVELRCDPISGHTALYWYRQSLGQGLEFLIYFQGNSAPDKSGLPSDRFSAERTGGSVSTLTIQRTQQEDSAVYLCASRRTTNTGELFFGEGSRLTVL.